This T cell receptor beta chain was found in a study of T-cell reconstitution after alpha-beta-depleted transplantation in children. Study results and limitations: Reportedly, alpha-beta T cells present about two months post-transplant originated from several hundred expanded clones of graft origin.

The library targeted TCRbeta and was prepared with unique molecular identifiers. TCRdb processed the PCR reads anew with MiXCR; each CDR3 protein has one entry. The data show 450,000 to 550,000 distinct CDR3 sequences, around 10% seen once. Germline values: CDR1 SQVTM, CDR2 ANQGSEA. With V trimmed by 6 bases and J by 7 bases, 9 bases remained unmatched. The CDR3 spans 16 residues. This clonotype turned up a few times. Its antigen is currently unknown. The rearrangement links TRBV29-1 to TRBJ2-2; 15 bases fit TRBD2. The sequence was collected from a female patient aged 2-10 years who had a stem cell transplant for aplastic anemia, so the T cells may come from the graft donor. The sequencing used PBMCs, mostly from graft donor cells, collected 180 days after TCRalphabeta/CD19-depleted stem cell transplant. The CDR3, as DNA: TGCAGCGTCGGAGGGACTAGCGGGGGGTTTGGCGGGGAGCTGTTTTTT. Translating it yields CSVGGTSGGFGGELFF.